These 21 T cell receptor beta chains were sequenced from one sample in a study of blood T cell repertoires in COVID-19 (dated by TCRdb to the early 2020s). Library preparation employed the immunoSEQ multiplex PCR assay. This is the immuneACCESS table as TCRdb keeps it, with only in-frame sequences that have V and J called. A part of the clones is gone; compared with another copy, unresolved V genes explain less than half, and the rest is unexplained. This sample gives tens of thousands of clones in total; roughly 89% of them show up just once. The ten largest clones take up around 5% of the sample. The sample was peripheral blood. The receptors were gathered from a man in his fifties or sixties with active COVID-19.

The rearrangement joins TRBV20-1 to TRBJ1-2, with TRBD1 matching 7 bases. CDR3 length equals 11 residues. V trimming: 6 bases; J trimming: 9 bases; junction bases outside the gene matches: 7. Germline V gene data show CDR1 as DFQATT and CDR2 as SNEGSKA (reference sequence). CDR3 protein: CSAVGQASYTF. The DNA of the CDR3 is TGCAGTGCCGTCGGACAGGCTAGCTACACCTTC.

The V gene is TRBV7-3, the J gene TRBJ2-5; 10 positions agree with TRBD2. The V gene's germline CDR1 is SGHTA and CDR2 FQGTGA. The CDR3 sequence is 17 residues long. The junction had 8 bases not matched to a gene; V was cut back by 0 bases and J by 4 bases. The CDR3 loop reads CASSLTSSGRGRETQYF. The CDR3 region has the DNA TGTGCCAGCAGCTTAACGTCTAGCGGGAGAGGTAGAGAGACCCAGTACTTC.

The rearrangement uses TRBV4-2 and TRBJ2-6; a possible D gene is TRBD2 (5 bases). CDR1 is LGHNA and CDR2 is YNFKEQ in the germline V gene. Between the trimmed V and J ends, which lost 4 bases and 0 bases, there was a span of 10 bases. This CDR3 is 16 amino acids long. The DNA of the CDR3 is TGTGCCAGCAGCCCCGGACTCAGCTCTGGGGCCAACGTCCTGACTTTC. Translating gives CASSPGLSSGANVLTF.

The rearrangement joins TRBV29-1 to TRBJ2-3; the match to TRBD2 covers 7 bases. J lost 2 bases, V lost 7 bases, and 12 bases had no gene match. The CDR3 spans 15 residues. Looked up from germline, CDR1 is SQVTM and CDR2 is ANQGSEA. The CDR3 region has the DNA TGCAGCGCCCCCGAACCAGCGGGGCACACAGATACGCAGTATTTT. The encoded protein is CSAPEPAGHTDTQYF.

V is TRBV5-6 and J is TRBJ2-7; D is undetermined. The CDR3 consists of 14 residues. Trimming cost V 2 bases and J 2 bases, with 11 bases left between them. Germline V gene sequence: CDR1 SGHDT, CDR2 YYEEEE. CDR3 DNA sequence: TGTGCCAGCAGCTTTCCCGGGTCGACCTACGAGCAGTACTTC. Translated: CASSFPGSTYEQYF.

The chain couples TRBV5-4 to TRBJ1-3; perhaps TRBD1 as D (6 bases). V shed 4 bases and J shed 5 bases, with 13 bases lying between them. Germline V gene lookup returns CDR1 SGHNT and CDR2 YYREEE (reference sequence). There are 14 residues in the CDR3. CDR3 nucleotides: TGTGCCAGCAGCCGATCGGGGGGCCGAAACACCATATATTTT. This gives the protein CASSRSGGRNTIYF. Based on the CDR3 plus reference TRBV5-4 and TRBJ1-3, the full variable domain is ETGVTQSPTHLIKTRGQQVTLRCSSQSGHNTVSWYQQALGQGPQFIFQYYREEENGRGNFPPRFSGLQFPNYSSELNVNALELDDSALYLCASSRSGGRNTIYFGEGSWLTVV.

The chain is built from TRBV28 and TRBJ1-3, with D possibly matching TRBD1 (6 bases). The V end lost 2 bases, the J end lost 3 bases, and 8 bases lay between the germline ends. Germline V CDR1 and CDR2: MDHEN, SYDVKM. The CDR3 spans 14 residues. This chain's CDR3 is CASSLGTFGNTIYF. In DNA form, the CDR3 reads TGTGCCAGCAGTTTAGGGACATTTGGAAACACCATATATTTT.

This sequence joins TRBV28 and TRBJ2-1; the D gene is possibly TRBD2 (5 bases). The CDR3 length is 15 residues. Per germline, CDR1 MDHEN and CDR2 SYDVKM. The germline V and J ends were trimmed by 2 bases and 3 bases, with 11 bases remaining between them. This CDR3 is CASSLGSASYNEQFF. The DNA for the CDR3 is TGTGCCAGCAGTTTAGGTAGCGCTAGCTACAATGAGCAGTTCTTC.

The rearrangement links TRBV19 to TRBJ2-1; D may be TRBD1 (6 bases). Per germline, CDR1 LNHDA and CDR2 SQIVND (reference sequence). V was clipped by 6 bases and J by 7 bases, with 16 bases between them. CDR3 length: 14 amino acids. Here the CDR3 reads CASRPARGINEQFF. The CDR3 coding sequence is TGTGCCAGTAGACCCGCCAGGGGAATTAATGAGCAGTTCTTC.

This chain links TRBV29-1 with TRBJ2-1; 9 bases match TRBD1. This CDR3 spans 14 amino acids. After removal of 6 bases from V and 4 bases from J, the junction contained 7 bases not matched to a gene. Germline V CDR1 and CDR2: SQVTM, ANQGSEA. The CDR3: CSVAPDRGYNEQFF. The DNA of the CDR3 is TGCAGCGTAGCACCGGACAGGGGATACAATGAGCAGTTCTTC.

The chain employs TRBV23-1 and TRBJ1-1; D is unclear. TRBV23-1 is known as an ORF, though its function is uncertain. The CDR3 loop spans 12 amino acids. V was shortened by 10 bases and J by 1 base, with 10 bases between the two germline ends. The CDR3 coding sequence is TGCGCCATTACCACAGAGAACACTGAAGCTTTCTTT. This encodes CAITTENTEAFF.

This chain connects TRBV28 to TRBJ1-2; TRBD1 matches at 7 bases. Germline CDR1 is MDHEN and CDR2 is SYDVKM. The trim removed 2 bases at V and 4 bases at J, leaving 7 bases unmatched. This CDR3 contains 15 residues. The CDR3 nucleotides read TGTGCCAGCAGTTTAGGACCGGGACAGAGCTATGGCTACACCTTC. Its translation: CASSLGPGQSYGYTF.

The chain links TRBV6-6 to TRBJ2-7; perhaps TRBD1 as D (6 bases). Deletions cut 6 bases from V and 0 bases from J, with 15 bases between. Per the germline V gene, CDR1 is MNHNY and CDR2 is SVGAGI (reference sequence). This CDR3 has 15 residues. For the CDR3, the DNA is TGTGCCAGCAGCCGCCGGGACACTGGCTCCTACGAGCAGTACTTC. It yields the protein CASSRRDTGSYEQYF.

This chain uses TRBV6-2 or TRBV6-3 with TRBJ2-7; D is unresolved. V was pared by 4 bases and J by 4 bases, with 14 bases between. The CDR3 loop spans 14 amino acids. Germline CDR1 is MNHEY and CDR2 is SVGEGT. CDR3 in DNA: TGTGCCAGCAGTTTCGTTCTTTCGAGTTACGAGCAGTACTTC. It encodes CASSFVLSSYEQYF.

This chain uses TRBV7-2 with TRBJ2-1; 7 bases map to TRBD1. The CDR3 covers 15 residues. V gave up 1 base and J gave up 6 bases; unmatched junction bases: 6. CDR1 SGHTA and CDR2 FQGNSA come from the germline V gene. CDR3 region: CASSLGQGLVNEQFF. Here the CDR3 DNA reads TGTGCCAGCAGCTTAGGACAGGGTTTAGTCAATGAGCAGTTCTTC.

The chain uses TRBV7-6 and TRBJ2-1, with TRBD2 matching 7 bases. CDR1 SGHVS and CDR2 FNYEAQ come from the germline V gene. V lost 1 base, J lost 8 bases, and 8 bases stayed unmatched. This CDR3 comprises 15 residues. As DNA, the CDR3 is TGTGCCAGCAGCTTAGGCGGGGGTCTATGGGATGAGCAGTTCTTC. Protein product: CASSLGGGLWDEQFF.

The chain has TRBV7-8 and TRBJ2-7, with 10 bases identical to TRBD1. CDR1 is SGHVS and CDR2 is FQNEAQ in the germline V gene. The CDR3 sequence is 17 residues long. Trimming removed 5 bases from V and 2 bases from J; junction bases left unmatched: 12. For the CDR3, the DNA is TGTGCCAGCAGCCAAACTGTCCCCGGGACAGGGGCCTACGAGCAGTACTTC. Translated: CASSQTVPGTGAYEQYF.

In its sample, this clone was seen a few times. This chain uses TRBV7-9 with TRBJ2-3; no definite D call. This CDR3 is 12 amino acids long. The V and J ends lost 3 bases and 6 bases respectively, with 7 bases between them. Germline V gene lookup returns CDR1 SEHNR and CDR2 FQNEAQ (reference sequence). In DNA form, the CDR3 reads TGTGCCAGCAGCTTCACCGGGGATACGCAGTATTTT. Its protein product is CASSFTGDTQYF.

In this sample, this clone turned up once. The chain has TRBV7-9 and TRBJ2-3, with a tentative D call TRBD1 (6 bases). The CDR3 has 17 amino acids. Deletions cut 5 bases from V and 5 bases from J, with 23 bases between. Germline V CDR1 and CDR2: SEHNR, FQNEAQ (reference sequence). The CDR3 nucleotides are TGTGCCAGCAGCCCCCGAGGGGGTAGCGTAGTGGGAGATACGCAGTATTTT. Translating it yields CASSPRGGSVVGDTQYF.

The chain recombines TRBV5-1 with TRBJ2-3, with D unresolved. Germline V lookup: CDR1 SGHRS, CDR2 YFSETQ. V dropped 0 bases and J dropped 0 bases, with 8 bases sitting between them. The CDR3 length is 15 residues. CDR3 loop: CASSLGGPSTDTQYF. The CDR3 DNA reads TGCGCCAGCAGCTTGGGCGGTCCGAGCACAGATACGCAGTATTTT.

The J gene is TRBJ2-7, the V gene TRBV20-1; 8 bases line up with TRBD2. There are 12 residues in the CDR3. With V trimmed by 3 bases and J by 9 bases, 7 bases remained unmatched. CDR1 and CDR2 from the germline V gene are DFQATT and SNEGSKA (reference sequence). CDR3 nucleotide sequence: TGCAGTGCTAGTTCCGGGAGGGAGGGGCAGTACTTC. Encoded protein: CSASSGREGQYF.